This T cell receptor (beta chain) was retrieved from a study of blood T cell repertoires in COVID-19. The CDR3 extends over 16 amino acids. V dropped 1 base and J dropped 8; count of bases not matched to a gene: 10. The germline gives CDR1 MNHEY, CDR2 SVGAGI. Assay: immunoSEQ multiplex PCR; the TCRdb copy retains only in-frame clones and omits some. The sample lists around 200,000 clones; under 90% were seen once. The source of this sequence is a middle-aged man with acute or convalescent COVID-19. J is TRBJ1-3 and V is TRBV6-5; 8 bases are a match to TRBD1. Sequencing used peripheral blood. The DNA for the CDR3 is TGTGCCAGCAGTTACTACTCGGGACAGGAAAGTCACACCATATATTTT. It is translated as CASSYYSGQESHTIYF.